Reported below is one T cell receptor (beta chain). No cognate antigen has been identified for it. The read comes to an end 3 residues before the CDR3 does, leaving the germline J gene to fill in the end. Using the immunoSEQ assay, multiplex PCR amplified TCR beta CDR3 regions from an average of approximately 1,300 ng of genomic DNA per sample. To correct primer bias, the assay used a complete synthetic TCR repertoire to set an amplification baseline. The amplicons were sequenced on the Illumina platform. In the original analysis: Error correction of the sequences involved clustering with frequency ratios plus a modified nearest-neighbor algorithm, after which the sequences were analyzed in the immunoSEQ Analyzer using IMGT gene definitions. TCR richness and evenness were averaged over 20 rarefaction repeats at each rarefaction depth, excluding samples with fewer sequences than the depth. Relative abundances of V, D and J genes were compared between groups using Wilcoxon rank sum tests, with FDR correction applied. An intraclass correlation of about 96% for TCR richness and an average of roughly 76% across about 66 gene segments were obtained from the blinded duplicates. TCRdb's version of the immuneACCESS table is confined to in-frame rearrangements and falls short of the full clone set. An unresolved V gene accounts for under half of the shortfall where checked; the remainder is of unknown origin. The DNA gave D and trimming, while V, J and clone size come from that table. For this sample, the table gives about 48,000 clones. In total, the top ten clones hold around 1.5% of the sample.

This specimen comes from a study of T cells in women clearing cervical HPV infection (dated by TCRdb to between 2017 and 2018). Regarding the research as a whole: The cases were some 25 women with histologically confirmed HPV16-related CIN3 or worse, and 2 of these cases were invasive cancers. Cases had a median age of 34 years and controls had a median age of 38, with no significant differences in baseline characteristics. Since only a few of the women had HLA typing available, the possibility that HLA type was acting as a confounder could not be ruled out. Among cases, blood sampling occurred a median of 149 days after lesion detection, with an interquartile range of about 80 to 210 days. Quality controls consisted of five blinded duplicates per group, for a total of approximately 60 samples made up of approximately 50 participants and roughly ten replicates. The approximately 26 controls were women who cleared a single incident HPV16 infection within 12 months without developing precancer or cancer. In the parent cohort, around 9,500 women aged 18 or older were enrolled in Guanacaste, Costa Rica, during about 1992 to 1994 and were followed for seven years. Cases were matched to controls by age within five years and by the year the sample was collected. An exploratory proof-of-principle case-control study, nested within the Guanacaste HPV Natural History Study in Costa Rica, was conducted to compare TCR repertoires across cervical HPV16 outcomes. Case blood was taken at the visit when the lesion was first identified, whereas control blood was taken when infection was no longer detected.

What the authors observed across the whole study: Because of the cross-sectional design, the study could not determine whether the associations came before infection or resulted from infection, and neither effector/memory subsets nor HPV-specific T cells were isolated. Because T-cell numbers per sample were unknown, differences in richness could reflect varying T-cell content rather than repertoire biology. Random forest classifiers that combined richness and V gene abundances separated cases from controls with an estimated AUC of 0.8 to 0.9. Lower TRBV6-7 relative abundance was observed in cases than in controls (around 0.11% versus 0.15%; Bonferroni P = 0.0008). CIN3+ cases had significantly higher TCR repertoire richness than controls across sequencing depths, but evenness did not differ between the groups.

Every participant had a single incident cervical HPV16 infection, and women with prevalent HPV16 infections were excluded. Cervical HPV DNA was detected by MY09/MY11 PCR, and genotyping was performed by dot-blot hybridization. Roughly 15 mL of heparinized blood was centrifuged, after which the buffy coat was aliquoted, frozen at -30 degrees C, and then stored at -80 degrees C. QIAGEN kits were used to extract genomic DNA from the buffy coat specimens. V is clipped by 4 bases and J by 0 bases, and the sequence between their germline boundaries is 13 bases long. Including cysteine and phenylalanine, the CDR3 has 15 amino acids. The DNA covers only part of the CDR3, 36 bases in frame from base 1. Per the germline V gene, SGHAT is the CDR1 and FQNNGV is the CDR2.

Sequenced material: blood buffy coat. The sequence came from a woman aged 18 to 75 with a cervical HPV16 infection that either progressed to CIN3+ or cleared (not recorded which). The chain couples TRBV11-2 to TRBJ2-7; a tentative D call is TRBD1 (5 bases match). The sequenced CDR3 bases are TGTGCCAGCAGCTCTAGGGGCAGTTTCTCCTACGAG. This codes for CASSSRGSFSYE. The full CDR3 protein is CASSSRGSFSYEQYF.